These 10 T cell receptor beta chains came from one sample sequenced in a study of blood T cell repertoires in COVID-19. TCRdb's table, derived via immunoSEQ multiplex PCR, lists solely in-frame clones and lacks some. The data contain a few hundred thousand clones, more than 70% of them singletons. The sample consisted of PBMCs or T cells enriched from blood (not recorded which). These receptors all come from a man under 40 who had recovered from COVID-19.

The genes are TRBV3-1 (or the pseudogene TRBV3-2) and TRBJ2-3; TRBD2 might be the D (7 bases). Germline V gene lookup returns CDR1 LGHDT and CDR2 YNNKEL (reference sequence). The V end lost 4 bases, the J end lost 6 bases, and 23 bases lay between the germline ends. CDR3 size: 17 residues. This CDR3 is CASSRRDGGLHQDTQYF. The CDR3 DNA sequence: TGTGCCAGCAGCCGCAGGGACGGGGGGCTCCATCAGGATACGCAGTATTTT.

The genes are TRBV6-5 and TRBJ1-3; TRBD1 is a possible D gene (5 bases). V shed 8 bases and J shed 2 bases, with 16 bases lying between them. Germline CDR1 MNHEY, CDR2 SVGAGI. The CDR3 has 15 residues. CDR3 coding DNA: TGTGCCAGCGAATATCACCGGGGGGCTGGAAACACCATATATTTT. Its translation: CASEYHRGAGNTIYF.

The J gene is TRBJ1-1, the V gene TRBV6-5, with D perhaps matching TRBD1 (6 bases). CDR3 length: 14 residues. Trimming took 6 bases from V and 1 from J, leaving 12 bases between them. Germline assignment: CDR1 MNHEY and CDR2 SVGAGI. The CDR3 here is CASRPRQENTEAFF. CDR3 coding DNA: TGTGCCAGCAGGCCTCGACAGGAGAACACTGAAGCTTTCTTT.

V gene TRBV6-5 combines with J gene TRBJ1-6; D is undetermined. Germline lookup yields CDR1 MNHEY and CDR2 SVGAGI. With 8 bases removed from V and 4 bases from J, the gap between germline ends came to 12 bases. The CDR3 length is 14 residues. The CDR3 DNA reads TGTGCCAGCTCTCATAGTCCATATAATTCACCCCTCCACTTT. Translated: CASSHSPYNSPLHF.

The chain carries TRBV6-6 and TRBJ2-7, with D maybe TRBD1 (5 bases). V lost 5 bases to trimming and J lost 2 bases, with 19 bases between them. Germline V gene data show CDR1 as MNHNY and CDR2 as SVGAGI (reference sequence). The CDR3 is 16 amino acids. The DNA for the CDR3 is TGTGCCAGCAGTACCCCACCAGGGCGCACGGCCTACGAGCAGTACTTC. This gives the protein CASSTPPGRTAYEQYF.

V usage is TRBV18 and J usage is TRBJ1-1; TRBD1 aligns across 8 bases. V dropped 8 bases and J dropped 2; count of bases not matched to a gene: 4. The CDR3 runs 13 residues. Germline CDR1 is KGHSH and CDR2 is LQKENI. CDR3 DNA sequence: TGTGCCAGCACCACAGGGGGTAACACTGAAGCTTTCTTT. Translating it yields CASTTGGNTEAFF. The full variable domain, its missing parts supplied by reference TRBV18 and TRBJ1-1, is NAGVMQNPRHLVRRRGQEARLRCSPMKGHSHVYWYRQLPEEGLKFMVYLQKENIIDESGMPKERFSAEFPKEGPSILRIQQVVRGDSAAYFCASTTGGNTEAFFGQGTRLTVV.

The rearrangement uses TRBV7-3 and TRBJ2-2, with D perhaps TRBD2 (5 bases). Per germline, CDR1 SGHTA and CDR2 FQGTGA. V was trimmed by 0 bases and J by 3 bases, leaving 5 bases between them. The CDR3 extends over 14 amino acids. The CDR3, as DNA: TGTGCCAGCAGCTTAACGAGGGACACCGGGGAGCTGTTTTTT. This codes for CASSLTRDTGELFF.

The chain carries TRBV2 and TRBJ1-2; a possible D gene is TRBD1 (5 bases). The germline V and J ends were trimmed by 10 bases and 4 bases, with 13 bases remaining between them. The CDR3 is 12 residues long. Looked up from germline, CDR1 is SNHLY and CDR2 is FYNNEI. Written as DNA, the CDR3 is TGTGCCATACACCAGGGAACCTATGGCTACACCTTC. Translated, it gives CAIHQGTYGYTF.

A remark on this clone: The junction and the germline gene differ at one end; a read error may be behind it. This CDR3 is CASSLALGGQGTYGYTF. CDR3 coding DNA: TGTGCCAGCAGTTTAGCTTTAGGTGGACAGGGTACATATGGCTACACCTTC. V usage is TRBV11-2 and J usage is TRBJ1-2; 8 bases fit TRBD1. The V gene's germline CDR1 is SGHAT and CDR2 FQNNGV. The CDR3 totals 17 residues.

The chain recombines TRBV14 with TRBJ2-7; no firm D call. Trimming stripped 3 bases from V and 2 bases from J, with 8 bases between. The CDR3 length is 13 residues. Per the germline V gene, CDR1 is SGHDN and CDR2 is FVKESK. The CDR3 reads CASSHVFPYEQYF. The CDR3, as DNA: TGTGCCAGCAGCCACGTGTTCCCCTACGAGCAGTACTTC.